This TCR beta chain is drawn from a study of cytomegalovirus exposure and HLA in healthy donors. Points from the study as a whole: Sequencing likely caused a cluster of highly shared sequence variants. Productive status was seen about 87% or about 30% of the time for most TCR beta V segments in an earlier analysis.

This CDR3 has 16 amino acids. Germline trimming cut 0 bases from V and 4 bases from J; bases unmatched to any gene: 7. Germline V gives CDR1 SGHNT, CDR2 YYREEE (reference sequence). Details on this clone: Its antigen is unidentified.

The PCR used 60 Vbeta and 13 Jbeta primers. Libraries were prepared by immunoSEQ multiplex PCR; TCRdb keeps only in-frame clonotypes and omits some of them. The repertoire consists of 210,000 or so clones, with approximately 80% occurring once and the leading ten covering 0.22%. Input material: PBMCs. This chain uses TRBV5-4 with TRBJ2-5; 9 nucleotides match TRBD2. The sequence was collected from a girl aged 2-10 years in good health and CMV-seronegative. The CDR3 bases are TGTGCCAGCAGCTTGGGGCTAGCGGGGAGGGGAGAGACCCAGTACTTC. This encodes CASSLGLAGRGETQYF.